The rows below give T cell receptor beta chains drawn from one sample of a study of blood T cells in healthy people across ages. MiXCR was run by TCRdb on the 5' RACE reads, yielding one entry per CDR3 protein. The sample consists of hundreds of thousands of distinct CDR3 sequences, about 42% of them appearing once. The specimen was blood. Receptors were obtained from a woman aged 55-75 years in good health. Each CDR3 is given with its conserved first and last residue. The D gene is left open where the match is weak. Where a row states a size, it is once, few, many or the class of an expanded clone; other rows omit it.

d_call: TRBD2
j_call: TRBJ2-1
v_call: TRBV10-3
clone_size: NA
cdr3_nt: TGTGCCATCACCAGAACGAGCGGGAGGGGAGAGCAGTTCTTC
cdr3_aa: CAITRTSGRGEQFF

d_call: TRBD1
j_call: TRBJ1-6
v_call: TRBV7-9
clone_size: NA
cdr3_nt: TGTGCCAGCAGCTTAGCAGGGGGCGCGGCACCCCTCCACTTT
cdr3_aa: CASSLAGGAAPLHF

d_call: NA
j_call: TRBJ2-5
v_call: TRBV7-9
clone_size: NA
cdr3_nt: TGTGCCAGCAGCTACTCCCTGGGACGTTTCCAAGAGACCCAGTACTTC
cdr3_aa: CASSYSLGRFQETQYF

d_call: TRBD1
j_call: TRBJ1-2
v_call: TRBV6-1
clone_size: few
cdr3_nt: TGTGCCAGCAGTAAAACCGTTATACAGGGGGACCGCTATGGCTACACCTTC
cdr3_aa: CASSKTVIQGDRYGYTF

d_call: NA
j_call: TRBJ2-1
v_call: TRBV20-1
clone_size: NA
cdr3_nt: TGCAGTGCTAGTAACGGGCAGACTTACAATGAGCAGTTCTTC
cdr3_aa: CSASNGQTYNEQFF

d_call: TRBD1
j_call: TRBJ1-2
v_call: TRBV30
clone_size: few
cdr3_nt: TGTGCCTGGAGTGTCGGCGGGACAGGGGATGGTGGCTACACCTTC
cdr3_aa: CAWSVGGTGDGGYTF

d_call: TRBD2
j_call: TRBJ2-7
v_call: TRBV20-1
clone_size: NA
cdr3_nt: TGCAGTGTCCCTAGCGGGTCCTCCTACGAGCAGTACTTC
cdr3_aa: CSVPSGSSYEQYF

d_call: NA
j_call: TRBJ1-2
v_call: TRBV20-1
clone_size: NA
cdr3_nt: TGCAGTGCTGGGACCGGCGGGCATGGCTACACCTTC
cdr3_aa: CSAGTGGHGYTF

d_call: NA
j_call: TRBJ1-2
v_call: TRBV21-1
clone_size: few
cdr3_nt: TGTGCCAGCAGCAAAGCGGGACAGAACTATGGCTACACCTTC
cdr3_aa: CASSKAGQNYGYTF

d_call: NA
j_call: TRBJ2-3
v_call: TRBV27
clone_size: few
cdr3_nt: TGTGCCAGCAGTTTCCGTAGACAGATCGGCACAGATACGCAGTATTTT
cdr3_aa: CASSFRRQIGTDTQYF

d_call: NA
j_call: TRBJ1-2
v_call: TRBV20-1
clone_size: few
cdr3_nt: TGCAGTACAGAGGGGCGGGGGAACTATGGCTACACCTTC
cdr3_aa: CSTEGRGNYGYTF

d_call: NA
j_call: TRBJ2-7
v_call: TRBV9
clone_size: NA
cdr3_nt: TGTGCCAGCAGTTCGTACAGGGAGTCCTACGAGCAGTACTTC
cdr3_aa: CASSSYRESYEQYF

d_call: TRBD2
j_call: TRBJ2-5
v_call: TRBV20-1
clone_size: once
cdr3_nt: TGCAGTGCTAAAAAGCCGGGACTACAAGAGACCCAGTACTTC
cdr3_aa: CSAKKPGLQETQYF

d_call: TRBD1
j_call: TRBJ1-1
v_call: TRBV6-8
clone_size: NA
cdr3_nt: TGTGCCAGCAGTGACGACAGGGGCACGAACACCGAAGCTTTCTTT
cdr3_aa: CASSDDRGTNTEAFF

d_call: TRBD1
j_call: TRBJ1-4
v_call: TRBV20-1
clone_size: few
cdr3_nt: TGCAGTGCTAACCCCGGACAGGGATGGAATGAAAAACTGTTTTTT
cdr3_aa: CSANPGQGWNEKLFF

d_call: NA
j_call: TRBJ2-3
v_call: TRBV2
clone_size: few
cdr3_nt: TGTGCCAGCACCGCGCGAGGGGAAACTAGCACAGATACGCAGTATTTT
cdr3_aa: CASTARGETSTDTQYF

d_call: TRBD2
j_call: TRBJ2-5
v_call: TRBV6-5
clone_size: NA
cdr3_nt: TGTGCCAGCAGACGGGGGGGGGCCGAGACCCAGTACTTC
cdr3_aa: CASRRGGAETQYF

d_call: TRBD1
j_call: TRBJ1-2
v_call: TRBV7-9
clone_size: NA
cdr3_nt: TGTGCCAGCAGCCTAACAGGGGCAGCTAACTATGGCTACACCTTC
cdr3_aa: CASSLTGAANYGYTF

d_call: NA
j_call: TRBJ1-5
v_call: TRBV12-3/TRBV12-4
clone_size: few
cdr3_nt: TGTGCCAGCAGTTTAAATCTTAATCAGCCCCAGCATTTT
cdr3_aa: CASSLNLNQPQHF

d_call: NA
j_call: TRBJ2-3
v_call: TRBV5-1
clone_size: few
cdr3_nt: TGCGCCAGCAGCTTTCGAGGGGGGCCCTCTAGCACAGATACGCAGTATTTT
cdr3_aa: CASSFRGGPSSTDTQYF

d_call: NA
j_call: TRBJ2-5
v_call: TRBV7-9
clone_size: NA
cdr3_nt: TGTGCCAGCAGCATAGAGGGTCTAGATCAAGAGACCCAGTACTTC
cdr3_aa: CASSIEGLDQETQYF

d_call: NA
j_call: TRBJ2-1
v_call: TRBV5-1
clone_size: NA
cdr3_nt: TGCGCCAGCAGCAACCAGGGCATTGGCTCCTACAATGAGCAGTTCTTC
cdr3_aa: CASSNQGIGSYNEQFF

d_call: NA
j_call: TRBJ2-1
v_call: TRBV29-1
clone_size: NA
cdr3_nt: TGCAGCGTTGGGGCTAGTACCTCCAATGAGCAGTTCTTC
cdr3_aa: CSVGASTSNEQFF

d_call: TRBD2
j_call: TRBJ2-5
v_call: TRBV5-1
clone_size: once
cdr3_nt: TGCGCCAGCAGCTTGCAGGTAGCGGGAGCTCAAGAGGCCCAGTACTTC
cdr3_aa: CASSLQVAGAQEAQYF

d_call: NA
j_call: TRBJ2-7
v_call: TRBV29-1
clone_size: many
cdr3_nt: TGCAGCGTTTCCAGAGGCGGGACAGATTCCTACGAGCAGTACTTC
cdr3_aa: CSVSRGGTDSYEQYF

d_call: TRBD1
j_call: TRBJ1-2
v_call: TRBV18
clone_size: NA
cdr3_nt: TGTGCCAGCTCACTGGACAGGTCGGGGGCCTATGGCTACACCTTC
cdr3_aa: CASSLDRSGAYGYTF

d_call: NA
j_call: TRBJ2-7
v_call: TRBV6-1
clone_size: few
cdr3_nt: TGTGCCAGCAGTGTGTCCGTCTACGAGCAGTACTTC
cdr3_aa: CASSVSVYEQYF

d_call: TRBD1
j_call: TRBJ2-7
v_call: TRBV5-5
clone_size: NA
cdr3_nt: TGTGCCAGCGTAAGGGGAACCGGGACAGGGGGTTATTACGAGCAGTACTTC
cdr3_aa: CASVRGTGTGGYYEQYF

d_call: TRBD1
j_call: TRBJ2-7
v_call: TRBV29-1
clone_size: NA
cdr3_nt: TGCAGCGTTGTTACAGGGGGCATTGAGCAGTACTTC
cdr3_aa: CSVVTGGIEQYF

d_call: NA
j_call: TRBJ2-1
v_call: TRBV20-1
clone_size: NA
cdr3_nt: TGCAGTGCTGGAGAGGGGTCGGCGGTAGTCGATGAGCAGTTCTTC
cdr3_aa: CSAGEGSAVVDEQFF